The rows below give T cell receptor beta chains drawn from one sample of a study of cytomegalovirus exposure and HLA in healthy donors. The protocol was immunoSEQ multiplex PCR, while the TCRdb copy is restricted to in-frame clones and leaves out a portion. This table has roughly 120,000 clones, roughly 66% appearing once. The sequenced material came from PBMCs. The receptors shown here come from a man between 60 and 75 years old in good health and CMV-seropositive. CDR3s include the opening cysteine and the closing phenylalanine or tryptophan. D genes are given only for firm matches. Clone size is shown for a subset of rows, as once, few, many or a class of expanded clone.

CDR3: CASSVVGQQPHTGELFF
DNA: TGTGCCAGCAGCGTAGTAGGACAACAGCCCCACACCGGGGAGCTGTTTTTT
size: -
length: 17
J: TRBJ2-2
D: -
V: TRBV9

CDR3: CAISESTGLDTGELFF
DNA: TGTGCCATCAGTGAGTCGACAGGGCTGGACACCGGGGAGCTGTTTTTT
size: -
length: 16
J: TRBJ2-2
D: TRBD1
V: TRBV10-3

CDR3: CASSLMLPGQGNSPLHF
DNA: TGTGCCAGCAGTTTAATGTTACCGGGACAGGGCAATTCACCCCTCCACTTT
size: -
length: 17
J: TRBJ1-6
D: TRBD1
V: TRBV28

CDR3: CASSPQGSQETQYF
DNA: TGCGCCAGCAGCCCACAGGGGTCCCAAGAGACCCAGTACTTC
size: -
length: 14
J: TRBJ2-5
D: TRBD1
V: TRBV5-1

CDR3: CASSLTGGAFSYEQYF
DNA: TGTGCCAGCAGCTTAACGGGAGGGGCCTTCTCCTACGAGCAGTACTTC
size: -
length: 16
J: TRBJ2-7
D: TRBD2
V: TRBV7-3

CDR3: CASSSQGMAYGYTF
DNA: TGTGCCAGCAGCTCTCAGGGGATGGCCTATGGCTACACCTTC
size: -
length: 14
J: TRBJ1-2
D: -
V: TRBV7-9

CDR3: CSAREGGPTYEQYF
DNA: TGCAGCGCCAGGGAGGGGGGTCCGACCTACGAGCAGTACTTC
size: -
length: 14
J: TRBJ2-7
D: -
V: TRBV29-1

CDR3: CASSLDRGRDTQYF
DNA: TGTGCCAGCAGCCTGGACAGGGGGAGAGATACGCAGTATTTT
size: -
length: 14
J: TRBJ2-3
D: TRBD1
V: TRBV4-2

CDR3: CASSFTGSYEQYF
DNA: TGTGCCAGCAGCTTCACAGGCTCCTACGAGCAGTACTTC
size: -
length: 13
J: TRBJ2-7
D: -
V: TRBV5-4

CDR3: CSSSLFLYEQYF
DNA: TGTTCCAGCAGCTTATTCCTTTACGAGCAGTACTTC
size: -
length: 12
J: TRBJ2-7
D: -
V: TRBV7-9

CDR3: CASSLDDLGTPTNYGYTF
DNA: TGCGCCAGCAGCTTGGACGACTTAGGGACTCCGACTAACTATGGCTACACCTTC
size: -
length: 18
J: TRBJ1-2
D: -
V: TRBV5-1

CDR3: CASSPTVNTEAFF
DNA: TGTGCCAGCAGTCCGACAGTGAACACTGAAGCTTTCTTT
size: -
length: 13
J: TRBJ1-1
D: -
V: TRBV7-3

CDR3: CASMTGTGGRGNEKLFF
DNA: TGCGCCAGCATGACCGGGACAGGGGGCCGGGGTAATGAAAAACTGTTTTTT
size: -
length: 17
J: TRBJ1-4
D: TRBD1
V: TRBV5-1

CDR3: CASSTSSGNTIYF
DNA: TGTGCCAGCAGTACTAGCTCTGGAAACACCATATATTTT
size: few
length: 13
J: TRBJ1-3
D: -
V: TRBV2

CDR3: CASSILPRQGLHF
DNA: TGTGCCAGTAGTATCCTCCCCCGACAGGGTCTGCACTTC
size: -
length: 13
J: TRBJ2-7
D: TRBD1
V: TRBV19

CDR3: CASSLQGVVTEAFF
DNA: TGTGCCAGCAGCTTACAGGGGGTGGTCACTGAAGCTTTCTTT
size: few
length: 14
J: TRBJ1-1
D: TRBD1
V: TRBV7-3

CDR3: CASSQSSGQQTQYF
DNA: TGCGCCAGCAGTCAATCCTCGGGACAACAGACCCAGTACTTC
size: -
length: 14
J: TRBJ2-5
D: -
V: TRBV23-1

CDR3: CASSLGGGLAGTDTQYF
DNA: TGCGCCAGCAGCTTGGGAGGGGGACTAGCGGGGACAGATACGCAGTATTTT
size: -
length: 17
J: TRBJ2-3
D: TRBD2
V: TRBV5-1

CDR3: CAGTGGGTNTGELFF
DNA: TGTGCCGGTACTGGCGGGGGGACCAACACCGGGGAGCTGTTTTTT
size: -
length: 15
J: TRBJ2-2
D: TRBD2
V: TRBV2

CDR3: CASSLAGRDSPLHF
DNA: TGTGCCAGCAGCTTGGCGGGCAGGGATTCACCCCTCCACTTT
size: -
length: 14
J: TRBJ1-6
D: -
V: TRBV5-5

CDR3: CASSGETGTDTQYF
DNA: TGTGCCAGCAGTGGAGAAACAGGGACAGATACGCAGTATTTT
size: -
length: 14
J: TRBJ2-3
D: -
V: TRBV6-1

CDR3: CATRSYEQYF
DNA: TGTGCCACCCGCTCCTACGAGCAGTACTTC
size: once
length: 10
J: TRBJ2-7
D: -
V: TRBV27

CDR3: CASEGAYQETQYF
DNA: TGTGCCAGTGAGGGGGCGTACCAAGAGACCCAGTACTTC
size: -
length: 13
J: TRBJ2-5
D: TRBD1
V: TRBV25-1

CDR3: CASSPEQGASYEQYF
DNA: TGCGCCAGCAGCCCCGAACAGGGGGCGTCGTACGAGCAGTACTTC
size: -
length: 15
J: TRBJ2-7
D: TRBD1
V: TRBV4-1

CDR3: CAIGGYSNTGELFF
DNA: TGTGCCATCGGGGGGTACTCGAACACCGGGGAGCTGTTTTTT
size: -
length: 14
J: TRBJ2-2
D: TRBD2
V: TRBV2

CDR3: CSVLDRTLSTDTQYF
DNA: TGCAGCGTTTTGGACAGAACGCTAAGCACAGATACGCAGTATTTT
size: -
length: 15
J: TRBJ2-3
D: -
V: TRBV29-1

CDR3: CSVEGGADLYGYTF
DNA: TGCAGCGTTGAGGGCGGGGCGGACCTCTATGGCTACACCTTC
size: -
length: 14
J: TRBJ1-2
D: -
V: TRBV29-1

CDR3: CASLPFSTGRAFF
DNA: TGTGCCAGCCTTCCATTCTCGACAGGGAGAGCTTTCTTT
size: -
length: 13
J: TRBJ1-1
D: TRBD1
V: TRBV19

CDR3: CASSPLNRAGEQFF
DNA: TGTGCCAGCAGCCCCCTTAACAGGGCCGGCGAGCAGTTCTTC
size: -
length: 14
J: TRBJ2-1
D: -
V: TRBV7-3

CDR3: CASSQESWRTGELFF
DNA: TGCGCCAGCAGCCAAGAATCTTGGCGGACCGGGGAGCTGTTTTTT
size: few
length: 15
J: TRBJ2-2
D: -
V: TRBV4-1

CDR3: CASSEQPGGRGETQYF
DNA: TGCGCCAGCAGTGAACAACCGGGGGGGCGGGGAGAGACCCAGTACTTC
size: -
length: 16
J: TRBJ2-5
D: TRBD2
V: TRBV5-1

CDR3: CASRSLGGLRQYF
DNA: TGTGCCAGCAGGAGTCTGGGTGGGCTGAGGCAGTACTTC
size: -
length: 13
J: TRBJ2-7
D: -
V: TRBV2

CDR3: CAWSVRRGPNSGNTIYF
DNA: TGTGCCTGGAGTGTACGAAGGGGGCCCAACTCTGGAAACACCATATATTTT
size: -
length: 17
J: TRBJ1-3
D: TRBD1
V: TRBV30

CDR3: CAISEPSGDGYTF
DNA: TGTGCCATCAGTGAGCCGTCGGGGGACGGCTACACCTTC
size: -
length: 13
J: TRBJ1-2
D: -
V: TRBV10-3

CDR3: CREPGLSYGYTF
DNA: TGCAGGGAGCCAGGGTTGTCCTATGGCTACACCTTC
size: -
length: 12
J: TRBJ1-2
D: -
V: TRBV29-1

CDR3: CASSLGQGNEKLFF
DNA: TGTGCCAGCAGCTTAGGACAGGGTAATGAAAAACTGTTTTTT
size: -
length: 14
J: TRBJ1-4
D: TRBD1
V: TRBV5-5

CDR3: CASNLDRAYNEQFF
DNA: TGTGCCAGCAACCTGGACAGGGCCTACAATGAGCAGTTCTTC
size: -
length: 14
J: TRBJ2-1
D: TRBD1
V: TRBV6-5

CDR3: CASSPDSGGAGDTQYF
DNA: TGCGCCAGCAGCCCCGATAGCGGGGGTGCAGGAGATACGCAGTATTTT
size: -
length: 16
J: TRBJ2-3
D: TRBD2
V: TRBV5-1

CDR3: CASSQVGSGVIYEQYF
DNA: TGTGCCAGCAGCCAAGTTGGGAGCGGGGTTATATACGAGCAGTACTTC
size: -
length: 16
J: TRBJ2-7
D: TRBD2
V: TRBV4-2

CDR3: CASSHSRTGGNSPLHF
DNA: TGTGCCAGCAGCCATTCCCGGACAGGGGGTAATTCACCCCTCCACTTT
size: -
length: 16
J: TRBJ1-6
D: TRBD1
V: TRBV4-2

CDR3: CASSRGGSWGYSSTDTQYF
DNA: TGTGCCAGCAGCCGGGGGGGGAGCTGGGGATATTCTAGCACAGATACGCAGTATTTT
size: -
length: 19
J: TRBJ2-3
D: TRBD2
V: TRBV7-8

CDR3: CASSPTGNTIYF
DNA: TGTGCCAGCAGCCCGACAGGAAACACCATATATTTT
size: -
length: 12
J: TRBJ1-3
D: -
V: TRBV7-9

CDR3: CASSVLAETQYF
DNA: TGTGCCAGCAGTGTACTAGCGGAGACCCAGTACTTC
size: -
length: 12
J: TRBJ2-5
D: TRBD2
V: TRBV2

CDR3: CASSYQGDTQYF
DNA: TGTGCCAGCAGCTACCAGGGGGATACGCAGTATTTT
size: few
length: 12
J: TRBJ2-3
D: -
V: TRBV6-1

CDR3: CASSGTRGYEQYF
DNA: TGTGCCAGCAGCGGGACTAGGGGCTACGAGCAGTACTTC
size: -
length: 13
J: TRBJ2-7
D: TRBD2
V: TRBV7-9

CDR3: CASRQGEETQYF
DNA: TGTGCCAGCAGACAGGGAGAAGAGACCCAGTACTTC
size: -
length: 12
J: TRBJ2-5
D: -
V: TRBV6-6

CDR3: CASMGGLTYEQYF
DNA: TGTGCCAGCATGGGGGGTTTAACCTACGAGCAGTACTTC
size: -
length: 13
J: TRBJ2-7
D: -
V: TRBV2

CDR3: CASSGRLAGVVDEQFF
DNA: TGTGCCAGCAGCGGCCGACTTGCAGGGGTTGTCGATGAGCAGTTCTTC
size: -
length: 16
J: TRBJ2-1
D: -
V: TRBV7-9

CDR3: CASSSQRGAAYNEQFF
DNA: TGTGCCAGCAGCTCCCAGCGGGGGGCGGCCTACAATGAGCAGTTCTTC
size: -
length: 16
J: TRBJ2-1
D: TRBD2
V: TRBV11-2

CDR3: CASRGIRVGNTIYF
DNA: TGTGCCTCCAGAGGGATTAGGGTCGGAAACACCATATATTTT
size: -
length: 14
J: TRBJ1-3
D: -
V: TRBV28

CDR3: CSVETGTGGDEQYF
DNA: TGCAGCGTGGAGACCGGGACAGGGGGAGACGAGCAGTACTTC
size: -
length: 14
J: TRBJ2-7
D: TRBD1
V: TRBV29-1

CDR3: CASSLAGDGELFF
DNA: TGCGCCAGCAGCTTGGCCGGGGACGGGGAGCTGTTTTTT
size: -
length: 13
J: TRBJ2-2
D: -
V: TRBV5-1

CDR3: CASSLSNTGGGGYTF
DNA: TGTGCCAGCAGTTTATCTAATACAGGGGGCGGGGGCTACACCTTC
size: few
length: 15
J: TRBJ1-2
D: TRBD1
V: TRBV27

CDR3: CASSQASRSGGEVDGELFF
DNA: TGTGCCAGCAGCCAAGCCTCCAGAAGCGGGGGGGAGGTCGACGGGGAGCTGTTTTTT
size: once
length: 19
J: TRBJ2-2
D: TRBD2
V: TRBV4-2